The 9 T cell receptor beta chains below come from one sample, sequenced in a study of response to subunit inactivated influenza vaccine. TCRdb reprocessed the RT-PCR reads via MiXCR and lists one record per CDR3 protein. Of roughly 630,000 distinct CDR3 sequences in the sample, roughly 15% were seen once. Sample: PBMCs from blood, taken around two weeks before vaccination. These receptors originate from a man aged 50 or older who received an inactivated influenza vaccine.

The sample holds a few counts of this clonotype. The chain has TRBV7-2 and TRBJ2-2; 9 nucleotides agree with TRBD1. The CDR3 sequence is 15 residues long. The J segment lost 7 bases and the V segment lost 5 bases, leaving 8 bases of the junction unmatched. Germline lookup yields CDR1 SGHTA and CDR2 FQGNSA. The DNA of the CDR3 is TGTGCCAGCAGCCAACAGGGGGCCCTTGGCGGGGAGCTGTTTTTT. Protein product: CASSQQGALGGELFF.

This clonotype was detected a few times. The V gene is TRBV4-3, the J gene TRBJ1-6, with D hard to call. This CDR3 comprises 14 residues. Per the germline V gene, CDR1 is LGHNA and CDR2 is YSLEER. Trimming shortened V by 3 bases and J by 10 bases, and 13 bases separated the two germline ends. The CDR3 coding sequence is TGCGCCAGCAGCCAGGACCTGGGCCCATCACCCCTCCACTTT. Translated, it gives CASSQDLGPSPLHF.

The V and J genes are TRBV4-3 and TRBJ2-1; D perhaps matches TRBD2 (6 bases). Trimming cost V 0 bases and J 9 bases, with 18 bases left between them. Germline V gene data show CDR1 as LGHNA and CDR2 as YSLEER. The CDR3 extends over 16 amino acids. This chain's CDR3 is CASSQDGGTGAGEQFF. The CDR3 DNA reads TGCGCCAGCAGCCAAGATGGCGGGACCGGGGCCGGTGAGCAGTTCTTC.

This clonotype was detected only a few times. The chain uses TRBV29-1 and TRBJ2-7; TRBD1 agrees at 8 bases. Germline V gives CDR1 SQVTM, CDR2 ANQGSEA. There are 14 residues in the CDR3. The V gene end was trimmed by 5 bases and the J gene end by 4 bases; junction bases not matched to a gene: 10. As DNA, the CDR3 is TGCAGCGTTCGTGGGGCAGGGGGCAAGTACGAGCAGTACTTC. The encoded protein is CSVRGAGGKYEQYF.

The chain is built from TRBV6-1 and TRBJ2-7; 11 nucleotides align to TRBD2. Germline-derived CDR1 and CDR2 are MNHNS and SASEGT. V lost 4 bases and J lost 2; bases outside the gene matches: 4. The CDR3 sequence is 15 residues long. CDR3 sequence: CASSGLAGFTYEQYF. The CDR3 DNA reads as TGTGCCAGCAGTGGACTAGCGGGGTTCACCTACGAGCAGTACTTC.

This clonotype has just a few counts. CDR3 sequence: CSARVASGGEQYF. CDR3 nucleotide sequence: TGCAGTGCTAGAGTAGCTAGCGGGGGGGAGCAGTACTTC. The chain links TRBV20-1 to TRBJ2-7; TRBD2 matches 11 bases. Germline CDR1 and CDR2: DFQATT and SNEGSKA (reference sequence). This CDR3 has 13 residues. Unmatched junction bases numbered 3, after V lost 1 base and J lost 7 bases.

This clonotype was detected many times. This chain connects TRBV5-5 to TRBJ2-2; perhaps TRBD1 as D (6 bases). Trimming removed 2 bases at V and 2 bases at J, with 10 bases between. There are 15 residues in the CDR3. CDR1 and CDR2 from the germline V gene are SGHKS and YYEKEE (reference sequence). The CDR3 here is CASSFRDINTGELFF. In DNA form, the CDR3 reads TGTGCCAGCAGCTTCCGGGACATTAACACCGGGGAGCTGTTTTTT.

This clonotype showed up just a few times. The chain combines TRBV5-8 with TRBJ2-7; D gene uncertain. The CDR3 spans 13 residues. Germline loops: CDR1 SGHTS, CDR2 YDEGEE. V dropped 6 bases and J dropped 1 base, with 11 bases sitting between them. This CDR3 reads CASKTLPSYEQYF. The CDR3 bases are TGTGCCAGCAAGACACTCCCATCCTACGAGCAGTACTTC.

This clonotype was seen many times. The CDR3 nucleotides read TGTGCCAGCAACAAGGGCGGGGAGCTGTTTTTT. Translation: CASNKGGELFF. This sequence joins TRBV4-2 and TRBJ2-2, with D uncertain. The CDR3 sequence is 11 residues long. The germline V gene encodes CDR1 LGHNA and CDR2 YNFKEQ. V was clipped by 7 bases and J by 7 bases, with 7 bases between them.